Following are 18 T cell receptor beta chains from one sample sequenced in a study of blood T cell repertoires in COVID-19. Libraries were prepared by immunoSEQ multiplex PCR; TCRdb keeps only in-frame clonotypes and omits some of them. Of approximately 200,000 clones in the sample, almost 80% were seen once. Sequencing input: peripheral blood. These receptors all stem from a man in his 60s with active or convalescent COVID-19.

This chain uses TRBV19 with TRBJ2-1; 8 bases fit TRBD1. This CDR3 contains 16 residues. From germline, CDR1 is LNHDA and CDR2 SQIVND (reference sequence). V was pared by 5 bases and J by 7 bases, with 13 bases of the junction left unmatched. The CDR3 sequence is CASSSPTGQVTNEQFF. In nucleotides, the CDR3 is TGTGCCAGTAGTTCCCCCACGGGACAGGTTACAAATGAGCAGTTCTTC.

Only a few counts were recorded for this clone. The V call is TRBV19, the J call TRBJ1-5; perhaps TRBD1 as D (5 bases). Germline CDR1 LNHDA, CDR2 SQIVND (reference sequence). The length of the CDR3 is 16 residues. Trimming took off 5 bases at V and 2 bases at J, with 16 bases between the two ends. The CDR3 sequence is CASSAPGLRGNQPQHF. The CDR3 DNA follows: TGTGCCAGTAGTGCTCCGGGACTGAGGGGCAATCAGCCCCAGCATTTT. The variable domain in full, with the rest retrieved from reference TRBV19 and TRBJ1-5, is DGGITQSPKYLFRKEGQNVTLSCEQNLNHDAMYWYRQDPGQGLRLIYYSQIVNDFQKGDIAEGYSVSREKKESFPLTVTSAQKNPTAFYLCASSAPGLRGNQPQHFGDGTRLSIL.

This clone was seen only once. The chain has TRBV30 and TRBJ1-2, with D maybe TRBD1 (6 bases). The CDR3 runs to 13 residues. CDR1 and CDR2 (germline): GTSNPN, SVGIG (reference sequence). V was cut by 3 bases and J by 0 bases, with 8 bases left in between. The CDR3 sequence: CAWRWTANYGYTF. The CDR3 bases are TGTGCCTGGAGATGGACAGCTAACTATGGCTACACCTTC.

The gene calls are TRBV4-2 and TRBJ2-5, with 7 bases lining up with TRBD2. The V and J ends lost 0 bases and 5 bases, in that order; junction bases with no gene match: 9. There are 16 residues in the CDR3. Germline CDR1 and CDR2: LGHNA and YNFKEQ. The CDR3 bases are TGTGCCAGCAGCCAAGAGGTGGCAGGGCGGGGGGAGACCCAGTACTTC. Translated: CASSQEVAGRGETQYF.

CDR3: CASSAGTARPGELFF. The CDR3 nucleotides read TGTGCCAGCTCAGCAGGGACAGCCCGGCCCGGGGAGCTGTTTTTT. J is TRBJ2-2 and V is TRBV18; 7 nucleotides line up with TRBD1. Germline lookup yields CDR1 KGHSH and CDR2 LQKENI. V dropped 5 bases and J dropped 6; count of bases not matched to a gene: 9. The CDR3 consists of 15 residues.

The V and J genes are TRBV29-1 and TRBJ1-1, with D maybe TRBD1 (6 bases). The CDR3 consists of 13 residues. Trimming left V 7 bases short and J 1 base short, with 13 bases between. The germline V gene has CDR1 SQVTM and CDR2 ANQGSEA. CDR3 nucleotide sequence: TGCAGCGGAGGACAGTCGGGGAACACTGAAGCTTTCTTT. Its protein is CSGGQSGNTEAFF.

This rearrangement joins TRBV28 to TRBJ1-2; 7 nucleotides line up with TRBD1. The junction had 12 bases not matched to a gene; V was cut back by 6 bases and J by 8 bases. The germline V gene encodes CDR1 MDHEN and CDR2 SYDVKM. The length of the CDR3 is 14 residues. CDR3 protein: CASSQTGDSQGYTF. CDR3 DNA: TGTGCCAGCAGCCAGACGGGGGACAGCCAGGGCTACACCTTC.

The J gene is TRBJ2-3, the V gene TRBV11-2, with D possibly being TRBD1 (7 bases). This CDR3 is built from 14 residues. The V end lost 7 bases, the J end lost 6 bases, and 17 bases lay between the germline ends. Germline lookup yields CDR1 SGHAT and CDR2 FQNNGV. The CDR3 region has the DNA TGTGCCAGCACTCAGGGCAGGGGGAGGGATACGCAGTATTTT. Its protein is CASTQGRGRDTQYF.

The V and J genes are TRBV2 and TRBJ2-1, with TRBD2 matching over 12 bases. J lost 8 bases, V lost 5 bases, and 10 bases had no gene match. Germline values: CDR1 SNHLY, CDR2 FYNNEI. The CDR3 is made up of 16 amino acids. The CDR3: CASSFRRRTSGDEQFF. The CDR3 bases are TGTGCCAGCAGTTTCCGGAGGAGGACTAGCGGGGATGAGCAGTTCTTC. Looking up the rest from reference TRBV2 and TRBJ2-1 gives the full variable domain: EPEVTQTPSHQVTQMGQEVILRCVPISNHLYFYWYRQILGQKVEFLVSFYNNEISEKSEIFDDQFSVERPDGSNFTLKIRSTKLEDSAMYFCASSFRRRTSGDEQFFGPGTRLTVL.

The V and J genes are TRBV5-6 and TRBJ1-1; 7 bases match TRBD1. CDR1 and CDR2 (germline): SGHDT, YYEEEE. V lost 2 bases to trimming and J lost 2 bases; unmatched junction nucleotides: 9. This CDR3 has 16 amino acids. CDR3 loop: CASSFLGAGGNTEAFF. For the CDR3, the DNA is TGTGCCAGCAGCTTCCTGGGCGCAGGGGGAAACACTGAAGCTTTCTTT.

This clone came up once. DNA for the CDR3: TGTGCCAGCAGCCGGACAGGGGAGGTCTCCTACGAGCAGTACTTC. It translates to CASSRTGEVSYEQYF. The chain couples TRBV2 to TRBJ2-7, with 9 bases fitting TRBD1. There are 15 residues in the CDR3. The J segment lost 0 bases and the V segment lost 6 bases, leaving 6 bases of the junction unmatched. Germline values: CDR1 SNHLY, CDR2 FYNNEI.

Concerning this clone: One end of the junction is discordant with germline, which a read error may explain. This sequence joins TRBV28 and TRBJ1-5, with D possibly TRBD1 on 6 matching bases. The CDR3 contains 13 residues. CDR1 and CDR2 (germline): MDHEN, SYDVKM. Written as DNA, the CDR3 is TGTGCCAGCAGTTTAATTTTTGGGACAAATATGGATTTT. Its protein is CASSLIFGTNMDF.

The gene calls are TRBV7-9 and TRBJ1-4, with 8 bases identical to TRBD1. Germline-derived CDR1 and CDR2 are SEHNR and FQNEAQ (reference sequence). This CDR3 is 15 amino acids long. Losses at the gene ends were 5 bases for V and 6 bases for J; bases not matched to a gene: 8. CDR3 region: CASSLGQEWDEKLFF. CDR3 bases: TGTGCCAGCAGCCTGGGACAGGAGTGGGATGAAAAACTGTTTTTT.

This chain connects TRBV7-7 to TRBJ1-3; TRBD1 agrees at 7 bases. V lost 5 bases and J lost 0; bases outside the gene matches: 7. Looked up from germline, CDR1 is SSHAT and CDR2 is FNYEAQ (reference sequence). The CDR3 loop spans 16 amino acids. CDR3 bases: TGTGCCAGCAGCCCTTCTCGGGACAGCTCTGGAAACACCATATATTTT. Protein product: CASSPSRDSSGNTIYF.

Worth noting for this clone: Distinct nucleotide sequences in the sample also encode this CDR3. This sequence joins TRBV3-1 (or the pseudogene TRBV3-2) and TRBJ2-5, with D tentatively TRBD1 (6 bases). The length of the CDR3 is 15 residues. Germline V gene lookup returns CDR1 LGHDT and CDR2 YNNKEL (reference sequence). V lost 2 bases and J lost 2, with 12 bases in between. CDR3 bases: TGTGCCAGCAGCCAAAGTTACAGGGATCAAGAGACCCAGTACTTC. This codes for CASSQSYRDQETQYF.

The rearrangement links TRBV13 to TRBJ2-5; D call uncertain. V was shortened by 1 base and J by 5 bases, with 17 bases between the two germline ends. CDR3 length: 16 amino acids. Per germline, CDR1 PRHDT and CDR2 FYEKMQ (reference sequence). The CDR3 loop is CASSLELSRPRETQYF. The CDR3 DNA reads TGTGCCAGCAGCTTAGAATTATCCCGCCCACGGGAGACCCAGTACTTC.

The genes are TRBV9 and TRBJ1-1; D is ambiguous. The CDR3 contains 15 residues. CDR1 and CDR2 from the germline V gene are SGDLS and YYNGEE. V gave up 0 bases and J gave up 3 bases, with 12 bases separating them. CDR3 coding DNA: TGTGCCAGCAGCGTAGAGTCCGGGGAGGACACTGAAGCTTTCTTT. Translated: CASSVESGEDTEAFF. Filled out from reference TRBV9 and TRBJ1-1, the complete variable domain reads DSGVTQTPKHLITATGQRVTLRCSPRSGDLSVYWYQQSLDQGLQFLIQYYNGEERAKGNILERFSAQQFPDLHSELNLSSLELGDSALYFCASSVESGEDTEAFFGQGTRLTVV.

The V call is TRBV7-9, the J call TRBJ2-5; weak D call: TRBD1 (6 bases). This CDR3 has 14 residues. V was trimmed by 4 bases and J by 5 bases, leaving 14 bases between them. CDR1 is SEHNR and CDR2 is FQNEAQ in the germline V gene (reference sequence). This CDR3 reads CASSSGTRPETQYF. DNA of the CDR3: TGTGCCAGCAGCTCCGGGACACGTCCCGAGACCCAGTACTTC.